This entry concerns a single T cell receptor (beta chain). The table came from immunoSEQ multiplex PCR; TCRdb's copy has only in-frame clones and leaves some out. This sample has some 99,000 clones; 86% occur once, and the top ten carry roughly 13%. This specimen comes from a study of blood T cell repertoires in COVID-19. As for the study in general: From the United States, Italy and Spain came samples of acute and convalescent COVID-19. Sample material is recorded as cDNA or gDNA derived from T cells, B-cell-depleted T cells, or PBMCs.

Germline CDR1 is SNHLY and CDR2 is FYNNEI. There are 15 residues in the CDR3. Trimming removed 5 bases from V and 8 bases from J, with 19 bases in between. The sequencing sample was made of peripheral blood. This clonotype originated in a woman aged 60-75 years in a cohort sampled during active or convalescent COVID-19. The chain uses TRBV2 and TRBJ2-1; D may be TRBD1 (5 bases). The CDR3 is CASSLGRAAYHEQFF. For the CDR3, the DNA is TGTGCCAGCAGTTTAGGCAGGGCGGCTTACCATGAGCAGTTCTTC. Full variable domain (remainder filled in from reference TRBV2 and TRBJ2-1): EPEVTQTPSHQVTQMGQEVILRCVPISNHLYFYWYRQILGQKVEFLVSFYNNEISEKSEIFDDQFSVERPDGSNFTLKIRSTKLEDSAMYFCASSLGRAAYHEQFFGPGTRLTVL.